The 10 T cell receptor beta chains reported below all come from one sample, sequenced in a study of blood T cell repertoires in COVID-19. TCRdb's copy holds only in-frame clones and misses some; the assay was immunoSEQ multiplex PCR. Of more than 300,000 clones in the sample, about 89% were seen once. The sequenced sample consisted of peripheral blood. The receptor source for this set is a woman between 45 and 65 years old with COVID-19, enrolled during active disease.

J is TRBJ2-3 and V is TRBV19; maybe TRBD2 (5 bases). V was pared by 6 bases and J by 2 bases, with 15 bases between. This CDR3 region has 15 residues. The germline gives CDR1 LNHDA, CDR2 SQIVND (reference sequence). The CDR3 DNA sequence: TGTGCCAGTAGGAGACAAAGCGGAATCACAGATACGCAGTATTTT. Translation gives CASRRQSGITDTQYF.

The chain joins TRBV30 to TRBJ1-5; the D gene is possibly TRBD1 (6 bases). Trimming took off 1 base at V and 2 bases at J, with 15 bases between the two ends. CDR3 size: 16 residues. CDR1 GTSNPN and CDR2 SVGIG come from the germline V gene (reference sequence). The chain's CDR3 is CAWSGQGKGGNQPQHF. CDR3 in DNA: TGTGCCTGGAGTGGGCAGGGGAAGGGGGGCAATCAGCCCCAGCATTTT.

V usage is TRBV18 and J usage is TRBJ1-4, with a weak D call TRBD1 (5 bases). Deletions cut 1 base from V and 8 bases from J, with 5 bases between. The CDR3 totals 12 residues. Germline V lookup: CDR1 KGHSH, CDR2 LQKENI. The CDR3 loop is CASSPQGEKLFF. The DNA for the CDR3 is TGTGCCAGCTCACCACAGGGGGAAAAACTGTTTTTT.

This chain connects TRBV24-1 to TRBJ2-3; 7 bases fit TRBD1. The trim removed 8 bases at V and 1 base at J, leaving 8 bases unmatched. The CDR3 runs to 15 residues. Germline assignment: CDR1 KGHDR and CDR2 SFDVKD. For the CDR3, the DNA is TGTGCCACCAACCACAGGGGAATGGGCACAGATACGCAGTATTTT. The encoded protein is CATNHRGMGTDTQYF.

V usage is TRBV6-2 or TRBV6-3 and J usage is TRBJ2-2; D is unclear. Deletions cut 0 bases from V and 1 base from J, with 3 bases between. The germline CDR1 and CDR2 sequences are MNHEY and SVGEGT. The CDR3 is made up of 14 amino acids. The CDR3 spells CASSYSQNTGELFF. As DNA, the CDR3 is TGTGCCAGCAGTTACTCACAGAACACCGGGGAGCTGTTTTTT.

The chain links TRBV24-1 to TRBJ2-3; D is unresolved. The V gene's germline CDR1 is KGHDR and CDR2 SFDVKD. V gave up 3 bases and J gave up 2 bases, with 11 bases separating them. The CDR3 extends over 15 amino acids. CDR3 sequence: CATSDHADITDTQYF. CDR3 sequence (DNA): TGTGCCACCAGTGATCACGCGGATATCACAGATACGCAGTATTTT.

CDR3 sequence reads: CASSETRGGDTQYF. The CDR3 DNA follows: TGCGCCAGCAGTGAGACAAGGGGGGGGGATACGCAGTATTTT. J is TRBJ2-3 and V is TRBV10-1; TRBD2 is a possible D gene (7 bases). Germline CDR1 is WNHNN and CDR2 is SYGVQD (reference sequence). The length of the CDR3 is 14 residues. V was cut by 2 bases and J by 6 bases, with 12 bases left in between.

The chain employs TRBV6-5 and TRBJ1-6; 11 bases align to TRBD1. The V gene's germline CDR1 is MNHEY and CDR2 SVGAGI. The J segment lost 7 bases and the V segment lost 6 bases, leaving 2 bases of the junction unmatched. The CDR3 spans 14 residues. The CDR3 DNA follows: TGTGCCAGCAGGGGGACAGGGGGGAATTCACCCCTCCACTTT. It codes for CASRGTGGNSPLHF.

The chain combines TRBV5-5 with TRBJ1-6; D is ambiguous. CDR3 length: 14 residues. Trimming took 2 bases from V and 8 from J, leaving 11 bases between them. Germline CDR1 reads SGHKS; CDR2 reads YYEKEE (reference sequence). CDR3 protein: CASSFPWSDSPLHF. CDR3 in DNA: TGTGCCAGCAGCTTCCCCTGGTCGGATTCACCCCTCCACTTT.

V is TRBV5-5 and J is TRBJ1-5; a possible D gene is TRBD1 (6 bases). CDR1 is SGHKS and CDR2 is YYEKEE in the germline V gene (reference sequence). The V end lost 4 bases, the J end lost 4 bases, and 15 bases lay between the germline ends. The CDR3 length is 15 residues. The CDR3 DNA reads TGTGCCAGCAGCCCCCGGACAGACCTAAATCAGCCCCAGCATTTT. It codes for CASSPRTDLNQPQHF.